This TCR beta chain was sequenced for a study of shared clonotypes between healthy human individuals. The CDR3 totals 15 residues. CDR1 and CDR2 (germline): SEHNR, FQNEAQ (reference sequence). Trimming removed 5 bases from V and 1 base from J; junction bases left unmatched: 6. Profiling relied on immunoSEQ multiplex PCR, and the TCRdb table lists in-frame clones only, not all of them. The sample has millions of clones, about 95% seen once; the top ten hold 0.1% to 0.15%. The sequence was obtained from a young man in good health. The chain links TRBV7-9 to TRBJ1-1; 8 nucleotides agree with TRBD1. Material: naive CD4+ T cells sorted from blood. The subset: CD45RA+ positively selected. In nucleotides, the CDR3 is TGTGCCAGCAGCCCAGGGACAGGAACGAACACTGAAGCTTTCTTT. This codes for CASSPGTGTNTEAFF. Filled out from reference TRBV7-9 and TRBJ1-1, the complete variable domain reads DTGVSQNPRHKITKRGQNVTFRCDPISEHNRLYWYRQTLGQGPEFLTYFQNEAQLEKSRLLSDRFSAERPKGSFSTLEIQRTEQGDSAMYLCASSPGTGTNTEAFFGQGTRLTVV.